This T cell receptor beta chain was obtained from a study of T cells in tumors after PD-1 blockade (dated by TCRdb to the late 2010s). In the study overall: Exclusion criteria were prior checkpoint blockade, use of systemic immunosuppressants, or recent radiotherapy or other anti-cancer therapy within 4 weeks. An average of around 100,000 TCR templates (range about 21,000-257,772) and around 38,000 unique clonotypes was obtained for peripheral blood samples. Some patients also continued taking vismodegib 150 mg daily during anti-PD-1 treatment. Bulk TCR sequencing was performed on approximately eleven peripheral blood samples from about 5 patients to compare blood and tumor clonotypes. Treatment consisted of either cemiplimab 350 mg every 2 weeks or pembrolizumab 200 mg every 3 weeks. Using site-matched tumors from BCC or SCC patients sampled before and after anti-PD-1 therapy, the study carried out paired single-cell RNA and TCR sequencing. RECIST version 1.1 was the standard used to evaluate clinical response.

Deep TCRbeta sequencing was performed with the immunoSEQ platform. In the paper's pipeline: Only productive rearrangements were exported from the immunoSEQ Analyzer for downstream analysis. T cell phenotypes were assigned to bulk TCRbeta clonotypes by matching to single-cell RNA+TCR-seq clones sharing the same TCRbeta sequence. Tumor enrichment of a clone was calculated by dividing the clone's tumor frequency by the clone's PBMC frequency, both taken from bulk TCR sequencing. GLIPH was used to sort TCRs into specificity groups, which are clusters of distinct TCRs that likely recognize common antigens through shared CDR3 motifs. This immuneACCESS table, as held by TCRdb, lists in-frame sequences with V and J called but not all clones. Of the missing ones, under half trace to an unresolved V gene in checked studies; the others have no known cause. V, J and clone size are taken as reported in that table, and D and trimming were inferred from the DNA itself. The sample records 55,000 to 65,000 clones, 80% of which are singletons. The ten most abundant clones make up about an eighth of the sample.

The label giving this sample's time point can be read as: before anti-PD-1 therapy. For bulk TCRbeta sequencing, genomic DNA was extracted from tumor biopsies or peripheral blood, and input amounts ranged from about 600 ng to 6,004 ng. Histologically proven advanced or metastatic basal or squamous cell carcinoma was present in all patients, all of whom were poor candidates for surgical resection. Of the 11 patients in the basal cell carcinoma cohort, about 8 underwent bulk tumor TCR sequencing. As for this clone: Its recognized antigen is unknown. Within one base of it there is no much larger clone, and no base qualities were kept.

On the study overall, not on this receptor specifically: About two fifths of tumor TCR clonotypes were detected in blood, and some novel exhausted tumor clones were observed in pre-treatment blood, which was taken as suggesting peripheral recruitment. Where the novel T cell clones came from was not determined, and possible sources could include lymphoid organs or rare unexpanded clones inside the tumor or in the tumor periphery.

Deletion took 2 bases off V and 3 bases off J, with a span of 14 bases between the germline ends. CDR1 and CDR2 are drawn from the germline V gene: MGHRA, YSYEKL. The CDR3 numbers 15 residues from cysteine through phenylalanine. Just CDR3 DNA is preserved here, 45 bases in frame from base 1. This sequence uses TRBV4-1 and TRBJ2-7; the D element might be TRBD1 or TRBD2, as each aligns at 5 bases. The sequence was collected from a human donor with basal cell carcinoma. The specimen was PBMCs, collected before anti-PD-1 treatment. The CDR3 is CASSQLRGVGYEQYF. The nucleotides are TGCGCCAGCAGCCAACTCAGAGGGGTTGGCTACGAGCAGTACTTC.